Listed below are T cell receptor beta chains from one sample, sequenced in a study of CD8 T cells in Susac syndrome. TCRdb called the immunoSEQ multiplex PCR reads again in MiXCR, with one record for every CDR3 protein. The repertoire holds under 200,000 distinct CDR3 sequences, with 91% as singletons. The sample consisted of CD4+ T cells from PBMCs. The receptors come from a human donor with Susac syndrome. The CDR3 runs from the conserved cysteine through the conserved F or W. The order of the fields is clone size, V gene, D gene, J gene, CDR3 protein, CDR3 DNA. D genes are given only for firm matches. Some rows have no size entry. The others give once, few or many, or a class for an expanded clone.

-	TRBV30	TRBD1	TRBJ1-3	CAWRGGKTGGSGNTIYF	TGTGCCTGGAGGGGGGGCAAGACAGGGGGCTCTGGAAACACCATATATTTT
-	TRBV7-2	-	TRBJ2-3	CASSLPHSPSDTQYF	TGTGCCAGCAGCTTACCCCACTCCCCGTCAGATACGCAGTATTTT
-	TRBV10-3	TRBD2	TRBJ2-7	CAISTGTSFYEQYF	TGTGCCATCAGTACCGGGACTAGTTTCTACGAGCAGTACTTC
-	TRBV3-1	-	TRBJ2-7	CASSQAGTYEQYF	TGTGCCAGCAGCCAAGCCGGGACCTACGAGCAGTACTTC
-	TRBV5-1	TRBD2	TRBJ2-5	CASSSRGGSETQYF	TGCGCCAGCAGCTCCCGGGGGGGCTCGGAGACCCAGTACTTC
few	TRBV5-1	-	TRBJ2-7	CASSNSYEQYF	TGTGCCAGCAGTAACAGCTACGAGCAGTACTTC
once	TRBV5-1	TRBD2	TRBJ2-3	CASSPAGRTDTQYF	TGCGCCAGCAGCCCAGCGGGGCGCACAGATACGCAGTATTTT
-	TRBV4-1	-	TRBJ1-4	CASSQPGPTNEKLFF	TGCGCCAGCAGCCAACCGGGCCCAACTAATGAAAAACTGTTTTTT
-	TRBV15	-	TRBJ1-6	CATSRVLGANYNSPLHF	TGTGCCACCAGCAGAGTTCTAGGGGCAAACTATAATTCACCCCTCCACTTT
-	TRBV2	-	TRBJ1-6	CASSVRGGVSPLHF	TGTGCCAGCAGTGTTCGGGGAGGGGTTTCACCCCTCCACTTT
-	TRBV12-5	TRBD1	TRBJ1-1	CASGTDRGAGNTEAFF	TGTGCTAGTGGCACGGACAGGGGCGCTGGGAACACTGAAGCTTTCTTT
once	TRBV7-3	-	TRBJ1-1	CASSFGAPPTEAFF	TGTGCCAGCAGCTTTGGGGCCCCTCCAACTGAAGCTTTCTTT
-	TRBV18	-	TRBJ2-7	CASSPRLDDEQYF	TGTGCCAGCTCACCACGCCTAGACGACGAGCAGTACTTC
-	TRBV2	-	TRBJ1-5	CASSEAVGNNQPQHF	TGTGCCAGCAGTGAAGCGGTTGGAAACAATCAGCCCCAGCATTTT
-	TRBV5-1	TRBD1	TRBJ1-5	CASSLGTGRPQHF	TGCGCCAGCAGCTTGGGGACAGGAAGGCCCCAGCATTTT
-	TRBV30	-	TRBJ1-1	CAWSVVQGRAFF	TGTGCCTGGAGTGTGGTACAGGGAAGAGCTTTCTTT
-	TRBV7-2	-	TRBJ2-1	CASSPRSLALNEQFF	TGTGCCAGCAGCCCTCGCTCACTAGCTCTCAATGAGCAGTTCTTC
-	TRBV2	-	TRBJ2-4	CASSMFGGLTKNIQYF	TGTGCCAGCAGTATGTTCGGGGGGCTGACCAAAAACATTCAGTACTTC
-	TRBV25-1	-	TRBJ2-7	CASSEPGLYEQYF	TGTGCCAGCAGTGAACCGGGGCTCTACGAGCAGTACTTC
once	TRBV5-1	TRBD2	TRBJ2-5	CASSTGTSRETQYF	TGCGCCAGCAGTACCGGGACTAGCAGGGAGACCCAGTACTTC
-	TRBV11-1	TRBD2	TRBJ2-1	CASSLTSGYNEQFF	TGTGCCAGCAGCTTGACTAGCGGGTACAATGAGCAGTTCTTC
-	TRBV11-2	TRBD1	TRBJ2-7	CASSLVGTGLYEQYF	TGTGCCAGCAGCTTAGTCGGGACAGGGTTATACGAGCAGTACTTC
-	TRBV5-4	TRBD2	TRBJ2-3	CASSLGSLAGGTDTQYF	TGTGCCAGCAGCTTGGGGTCGCTAGCGGGAGGCACAGATACGCAGTATTTT
-	TRBV9	-	TRBJ2-2	CASSVVRGELFF	TGTGCCAGCAGCGTAGTAAGGGGGGAGCTGTTTTTT
-	TRBV29-1	TRBD1	TRBJ2-7	CSVGTDQGAIYEQYF	TGCAGCGTTGGGACGGATCAGGGGGCGATCTACGAGCAGTACTTC
-	TRBV20-1	TRBD1	TRBJ2-7	CSARERQGIQYEQYF	TGCAGTGCTAGAGAAAGACAGGGGATTCAGTACGAGCAGTACTTC
-	TRBV6-1	-	TRBJ1-5	CASSESNRGNQPQHF	TGTGCCAGCAGTGAATCCAACCGGGGCAATCAGCCCCAGCATTTT
-	TRBV7-3	TRBD2	TRBJ2-7	CASSLNGGAYEQYF	TGTGCCAGCAGCTTAAACGGGGGGGCCTACGAGCAGTACTTC
-	TRBV5-1	-	TRBJ2-7	CASSPLTGPTYEQYF	TGCGCCAGCAGCCCACTGACAGGTCCCACCTACGAGCAGTACTTC
once	TRBV6-5	-	TRBJ2-3	CASSDRGLGTDTQYF	TGTGCCAGCAGCGACCGGGGGCTGGGCACAGATACGCAGTATTTT
-	TRBV27	TRBD1	TRBJ2-1	CASSLGQGIYNEQFF	TGTGCCAGCAGTTTGGGACAGGGGATCTACAATGAGCAGTTCTTC
-	TRBV5-1	-	TRBJ2-5	CASSFIGDQETQYF	TGCGCCAGCAGCTTTATTGGGGATCAAGAGACCCAGTACTTC
-	TRBV27	-	TRBJ1-2	CASSWDGGNYGYTF	TGTGCCAGCAGTTGGGACGGCGGAAACTATGGCTACACCTTC
-	TRBV20-1	TRBD1	TRBJ2-1	CSDLVPDRVVNEQFF	TGCAGTGATTTAGTTCCGGACAGGGTAGTGAATGAGCAGTTCTTC
once	TRBV10-3	TRBD2	TRBJ2-7	CAISWTSGAYEQYF	TGTGCCATCAGTTGGACTAGCGGCGCCTACGAGCAGTACTTC
-	TRBV2	TRBD1	TRBJ2-7	CASSRSTGGYEQYF	TGTGCCAGCAGTAGATCGACAGGGGGCTACGAGCAGTACTTC
-	TRBV5-1	-	TRBJ2-5	CATKSWGPRGETQYF	TGCGCCACCAAATCATGGGGGCCAAGGGGAGAGACCCAGTACTTC
-	TRBV23-1	-	TRBJ1-5	CARWGPQHF	TGCGCCAGGTGGGGTCCCCAGCATTTT
-	TRBV18	-	TRBJ1-5	CASSIDTNQPQHF	TGTGCCAGCTCAATAGACACTAATCAGCCCCAGCATTTT
-	TRBV6-1	TRBD2	TRBJ2-7	CASRLSGGSQEQYF	TGTGCCAGCAGGCTTAGCGGGGGGTCACAAGAGCAGTACTTC
few	TRBV3-1	-	TRBJ1-5	CASSQDRGDQPQHF	TGTGCCAGCAGCCAAGATCGGGGGGATCAGCCCCAGCATTTT
-	TRBV6-1	TRBD1	TRBJ2-2	CASRRTGGTGELFF	TGTGCCAGCAGACGGACAGGGGGGACCGGGGAGCTGTTTTTT
-	TRBV5-4	TRBD2	TRBJ2-1	CASSEGTTNYNEQFF	TGTGCCAGCAGCGAAGGGACTACAAACTACAATGAGCAGTTCTTC
-	TRBV28	-	TRBJ1-5	CASSYAAGNQPQHF	TGTGCCAGCAGCTACGCGGCCGGCAATCAGCCCCAGCATTTT
few	TRBV7-9	-	TRBJ1-2	CASSREGIYGYTF	TGTGCCAGCAGCAGAGAGGGAATCTATGGCTACACCTTC
-	TRBV10-3	-	TRBJ1-2	CAISAQTGPLDYGYTF	TGTGCCATCAGTGCCCAAACAGGGCCCCTTGACTATGGCTACACCTTC
-	TRBV15	TRBD1	TRBJ2-1	CATSRGQGRYNEQFF	TGTGCCACCAGCAGAGGACAGGGTAGATACAATGAGCAGTTCTTC
few	TRBV2	TRBD1	TRBJ1-1	CASSRDRNTEAFF	TGTGCCAGCAGTCGGGACAGAAACACTGAAGCTTTCTTT
-	TRBV5-1	TRBD2	TRBJ2-3	CASSLPSGADTQYF	TGCGCCAGCAGCCTCCCTAGCGGGGCCGATACGCAGTATTTT
few	TRBV5-4	TRBD1	TRBJ2-7	CASSWTGQGSHEQYF	TGTGCCAGCAGCTGGACCGGACAGGGATCCCACGAGCAGTACTTC
-	TRBV18	-	TRBJ2-2	CASSRGFGTSGELFF	TGTGCCAGCTCACGGGGATTCGGGACTTCCGGGGAGCTGTTTTTT